The 14 T cell receptor beta chains below all came from one sample that was sequenced in a study of T cell changes during pregnancy in multiple sclerosis. The protocol was immunoSEQ multiplex PCR, while the TCRdb copy is restricted to in-frame clones and leaves out a portion. The table records 59,000 or so clones, roughly nine tenths of them present only once. Sample: peripheral blood, taken in the third trimester of pregnancy. These receptors came from a female donor in good health, enrolled as a control in a pregnancy study.

The chain combines TRBV2 with TRBJ2-5; 12 positions agree with TRBD2. Germline V gene data show CDR1 as SNHLY and CDR2 as FYNNEI. The CDR3 runs to 16 residues. Trimming cost V 2 bases and J 7 bases; bases outside gene matches: 8. The CDR3 region has the DNA TGTGCCAGCAGTGAACGGCTAGCGGGGGGGCTAGGGACCCAGTACTTC. It codes for CASSERLAGGLGTQYF.

This rearrangement joins TRBV28 to TRBJ2-5, with a weak D call TRBD2 (6 bases). CDR1 and CDR2 (germline): MDHEN, SYDVKM. V was trimmed by 6 bases and J by 5 bases, leaving 22 bases between them. The CDR3 loop spans 16 amino acids. The CDR3 DNA reads TGTGCCAGCAGAGACGGGAGCTCTAGTTCATGGGAGACCCAGTACTTC. Its translation is CASRDGSSSSWETQYF.

The V and J genes are TRBV5-4 and TRBJ1-1, with D possibly TRBD1 on 5 matching bases. The V end was cut by 4 bases, the J end by 0 bases, with 13 bases between. The CDR3 runs 15 residues. The germline gives CDR1 SGHNT, CDR2 YYREEE (reference sequence). The CDR3: CASSRTGGMNTEAFF. CDR3 coding DNA: TGTGCCAGCAGCAGAACAGGAGGGATGAACACTGAAGCTTTCTTT.

V usage is TRBV6-4 and J usage is TRBJ1-1, with TRBD1 as a possible D gene (5 bases). The V end lost 3 bases, the J end lost 5 bases, and 10 bases lay between the germline ends. The CDR3 is 13 amino acids. The germline gives CDR1 MRHNA, CDR2 SNTAGT. The chain's CDR3 is CASSDRGRTEAFF. CDR3 nucleotides: TGTGCCAGCAGTGATCGGGGGAGGACTGAAGCTTTCTTT.

The chain carries TRBV4-2 and TRBJ1-2, with 7 bases identical to TRBD1. Losses at the gene ends were 1 base for V and 6 bases for J; bases not matched to a gene: 5. Germline V CDR1 and CDR2: LGHNA, YNFKEQ. The CDR3 has 14 amino acids. The CDR3 reads CASSQGGQGDGYTF. The CDR3 DNA reads TGTGCCAGCAGCCAAGGGGGCCAGGGGGATGGCTACACCTTC.

Written as DNA, the CDR3 is TGTGCCAGCAGCTTAAGTCCTAGCGGGAGGGCCCCCACCGGGGAGCTGTTTTTT. It translates to CASSLSPSGRAPTGELFF. The chain combines TRBV7-2 with TRBJ2-2, with TRBD2 matching 12 bases. V shed 2 bases and J 4 bases; nucleotides not matched to a gene: 8. This CDR3 has 18 amino acids. Per the germline V gene, CDR1 is SGHTA and CDR2 is FQGNSA. Combining the CDR3 with reference TRBV7-2 and TRBJ2-2 gives the whole variable domain GAGVSQSPSNKVTEKGKDVELRCDPISGHTALYWYRQSLGQGLEFLIYFQGNSAPDKSGLPSDRFSAERTGGSVSTLTIQRTQQEDSAVYLCASSLSPSGRAPTGELFFGEGSRLTVL.

The chain links TRBV10-3 to TRBJ2-1; TRBD1 matches 7 bases. J lost 1 base, V lost 5 bases, and 5 bases had no gene match. The CDR3 extends over 15 amino acids. Germline loops: CDR1 ENHRY, CDR2 SYGVKD. The CDR3 DNA reads as TGTGCCATCAGTAATATACAGGGGTCCTACAATGAGCAGTTCTTC. It yields the protein CAISNIQGSYNEQFF.

The J gene is TRBJ2-7, the V gene TRBV9, with D possibly matching TRBD2 (6 bases). The CDR3 has 14 amino acids. Germline V CDR1 and CDR2: SGDLS, YYNGEE. Trimming stripped 3 bases from V and 7 bases from J, with 17 bases between. In DNA, the CDR3 is TGTGCCAGCAGCGCGGAGGGGATAGGAGGGGAGCAGTACTTC. Translated: CASSAEGIGGEQYF.

The V gene is TRBV6-1, the J gene TRBJ2-5; D may be TRBD2 (5 bases). CDR1 and CDR2 (germline): MNHNS, SASEGT. Deletions cut 6 bases from V and 5 bases from J, with 13 bases between. The CDR3 contains 13 residues. The DNA of the CDR3 is TGTGCCAGCAGGGACCAGCCGGGGGAGACCCAGTACTTC. This translates into CASRDQPGETQYF.

The chain carries TRBV2 and TRBJ2-1; TRBD2 agrees at 16 bases. The germline CDR1 and CDR2 sequences are SNHLY and FYNNEI. With V trimmed by 9 bases and J by 6 bases, 5 bases remained unmatched. The CDR3 runs 15 residues. CDR3: CASAGTSGRANEQFF. CDR3 DNA: TGTGCCAGTGCCGGGACTAGCGGGAGGGCCAATGAGCAGTTCTTC.

The chain employs TRBV7-9 and TRBJ2-5; 10 bases agree with TRBD1. Germline V CDR1 and CDR2: SEHNR, FQNEAQ (reference sequence). This CDR3 comprises 15 residues. The V segment lost 3 bases and the J segment 4 bases; nucleotides outside the gene matches: 5. CDR3 DNA: TGTGCCAGCAGCTTGAGGGACAGGGGAGGAGAGACCCAGTACTTC. Protein sequence: CASSLRDRGGETQYF.

The V gene is TRBV7-9, the J gene TRBJ1-2, with 7 bases fitting TRBD1. V shed 2 bases, J shed 2 bases, and the junction held 5 bases outside the gene matches. The length of the CDR3 is 15 residues. Germline V gene lookup returns CDR1 SEHNR and CDR2 FQNEAQ (reference sequence). The chain's CDR3 is CASSLKGGGNYGYTF. The CDR3, as DNA: TGTGCCAGCAGCTTAAAAGGAGGGGGCAACTATGGCTACACCTTC.

The rearrangement links TRBV7-8 to TRBJ1-5; D not certain. The CDR3 covers 16 residues. V lost 1 base to trimming and J lost 0 bases, with 10 bases between them. Germline CDR1 is SGHVS and CDR2 is FQNEAQ. CDR3 sequence (DNA): TGTGCCAGCAGCTTAGTAGGGAGACTTAGCAATCAGCCCCAGCATTTT. Translated: CASSLVGRLSNQPQHF.

The rearrangement links TRBV19 to TRBJ2-2; 10 nucleotides agree with TRBD1. V lost 3 bases to trimming and J lost 3 bases; unmatched junction nucleotides: 7. The CDR3 spans 17 residues. Germline V gene lookup returns CDR1 LNHDA and CDR2 SQIVND (reference sequence). CDR3 loop: CASSIDVDRGDTGELFF. The CDR3 DNA is TGTGCCAGTAGTATTGACGTGGACAGGGGGGACACCGGGGAGCTGTTTTTT.